This T cell receptor beta chain stems from a study of shared clonotypes between healthy human individuals. Study-level results: Naive CD4 clonotypes overlapped across several donors at approximately 5%.

As processed by the authors: ImmunoSEQ gave junction-only sequences without quality scores, so filtering differed. The table came from immunoSEQ multiplex PCR; TCRdb's copy has only in-frame clones and leaves some out. V and J calls and clone size follow that table, whereas D and trimming were derived from the DNA. The sample contains some 2,400,000 clones, approximately 96% of which appear only once. Comment on this clone: Antigen specificity is unknown.

The length of the CDR3 is 12 residues. Trimming removed 3 bases from V and 0 bases from J, with 2 bases in between. Per germline, CDR1 SGHRS and CDR2 YFSETQ. Subsets obtained from CD4+ cells comprised CD45RA+ naive and CD45RA-negative memory cells. Input material: naive CD4+ T cells sorted from blood. The subset: CD45RA+ positively selected. The origin of this receptor is a man in his late teens or twenties in good health. V is TRBV5-1 and J is TRBJ2-3; no clear D. CDR3 nucleotide sequence: TGCGCCAGCAGCTGGAGCACAGATACGCAGTATTTT. This encodes CASSWSTDTQYF.